This record looks at one TCR beta chain sequence and its context. Germline values: CDR1 MNHEY, CDR2 SVGAGI. Between the trimmed V and J ends, which lost 9 bases and 3 bases, there was a span of 15 bases. This CDR3 comprises 13 residues. This specimen comes from a study of control samples from healthy donors and cancer patients. TCRdb's copy holds only in-frame clones and misses some; the assay was immunoSEQ multiplex PCR. The repertoire has 150,000 to 200,000 clones, over 80% of them found once; the top ten carry over 1.1%. Input material: blood. This chain uses TRBV6-5 with TRBJ2-7; D might be TRBD1 or TRBD2, each matching 5 bases. The receptor was derived from a man between 18 and 35 years old in good health. The DNA of the CDR3 is TGTGCCAGTCTGGGGACGGAGATCTACGAGCAGTACTTC. Translation: CASLGTEIYEQYF.